This T cell receptor beta chain derives from a study of spatial heterogeneity in lung cancer (dated 2019 in TCRdb). Study-level background: Beta-chain transcripts were consistently detected in greater numbers than alpha-chain transcripts, which likely reflected higher beta-chain transcript abundance. In the raw uncorrected reads, each unique combination of TCR and UMI appeared more than ten times on average. TCR alpha and beta repertoires were quantitatively compared across multiple tumor regions, matched nontumor lung and blood in non-small cell lung cancer. The study linked features of the TCR repertoire to counts of nonsynonymous mutations, which were determined by whole-exome sequencing of tumor tissue. Both alpha and beta chains were TCR-sequenced in samples taken at surgery, namely 220 tumor regions, 63 to 70 matched nontumor lung samples and around 53 PBMC samples.

What this sample's time point label stands for: sample taken at primary tumor resection. For TCR sequencing, whole RNA was extracted from tumor and nontumor lung tissue, or from cryopreserved PBMC samples, and no cell sorting was done. The donors were more than 65 patients from the lung TRACERx cohort who had early-stage, untreated non-small cell lung cancer. Patients were selected for TCR sequencing only if sufficient RNA was available from at least two tumor regions. Library preparation used 5' RACE. TCRdb names NextSeq 500 as the instrument used. The TCR library protocol attached a unique molecular identifier to each TCR cDNA molecule to allow correction of PCR and sequencing errors. The paper's processing steps were these. TCR identification, UMI-based error correction and CDR3 extraction were all carried out with Decombinator tools. Expanded TCRs were defined as those above a frequency of 2 per 1,000, corresponding to the top 1% of the tumor frequency distribution. Renyi diversity was computed with the R vegan package after each repertoire had been subsampled 100 times to 5,000 TCRs. CDR3 similarity networks were built from amino acid triplet string-kernel similarity, connecting CDR3s with pairwise similarity above 0.82. Clones were called with MiXCR by TCRdb after fastp trimmed the public reads at Q25, and only in-frame beta chains were retained. Rows are combined by CDR3 protein, so each entry shows the most common genes and DNA. What appears here as the V and J calls and clone size reflects TCRdb's work, not the paper's. Recorded for this sample are tens of thousands of distinct CDR3 sequences; roughly 5.8% of them occurred a single time. The top ten hold roughly 11% of the sample.

This clonotype was detected ten times or more. Its target antigen remains unknown. Per-nucleotide qualities are absent, and no much larger clonotype sits a single base away. Here is what the overall study found, with its caveats: Ubiquitous expanded tumor TCRs showed up in blood more often at tumor resection than at routine follow-up. Additional single-cell paired TCR alpha and beta sequencing was considered necessary to confirm, at a functional level, the hypothesis that regional TCRs recognize regional mutations.

From the germline V gene, CDR1 is LGHNA and CDR2 is YSLEER. The CDR3 runs 15 amino acids, cysteine and phenylalanine included. CDR3 DNA is the only sequence kept; it has 45 bases, read in frame from the first base. Deletion took 0 bases off V and 3 bases off J, with a span of 9 bases between the germline ends. This clonotype was sampled from a male donor with early-stage non-small cell lung cancer. The chain joins TRBV4-3 to TRBJ1-5, with an unclear D gene assignment. This sample comprised PBMCs, obtained at surgery. The DNA is as follows: TGCGCCAGCAGCCAAGAACCGGGTCTCAATCAGCCCCAGCATTTT. Its translation reads: CASSQEPGLNQPQHF.